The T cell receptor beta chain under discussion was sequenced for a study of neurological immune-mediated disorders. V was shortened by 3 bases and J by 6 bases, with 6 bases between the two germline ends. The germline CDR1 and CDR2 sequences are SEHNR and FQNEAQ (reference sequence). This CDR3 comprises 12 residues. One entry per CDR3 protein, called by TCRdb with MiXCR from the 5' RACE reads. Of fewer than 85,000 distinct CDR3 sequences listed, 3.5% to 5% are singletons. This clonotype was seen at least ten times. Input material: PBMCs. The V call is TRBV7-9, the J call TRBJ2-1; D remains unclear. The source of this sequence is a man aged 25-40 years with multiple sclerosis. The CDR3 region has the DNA TGTGCCAGCAGCTTTGAGGTCAATGAGCAGTTCTTC. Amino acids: CASSFEVNEQFF.